This T cell receptor (beta chain) stems from a study of T cell responses to AZD1222 COVID-19 vaccine. Measured with immunoSEQ multiplex PCR; TCRdb has only the in-frame clones, and not every one. The table records roughly 150,000 clones, roughly 82% of them present only once. The receptor was isolated from an adult in good health. This specimen consisted of peripheral blood, obtained on day 0 of AZD1222 vaccination.

As DNA, the CDR3 is TGTGCCAGCTCACCAGGGCCATACGAGCAGTACTTC. It translates to CASSPGPYEQYF. The V gene is TRBV18, the J gene TRBJ2-7; D is unresolved. CDR3 length: 12 residues. With 2 bases removed from V and 4 bases from J, the gap between germline ends came to 6 bases. CDR1 KGHSH and CDR2 LQKENI come from the germline V gene.